This TCR beta chain was captured in a study of cytomegalovirus exposure and HLA in healthy donors (dated by TCRdb to about 2017). Regarding the research as a whole: In an earlier analysis of under 600 of the donors, about 270 Gb of sequence data and approximately 100 million unique TCR beta sequences from 150 million to 200 million T cells were reported. An early release that covered roughly 600 HLA-typed donors contained 250 to 350 gigabases of sequencing data and tens of millions of unique TCR sequences. Of the 398 genotyped donors, less than 90% were placed in the genetic ancestry cluster associated with self-reported Caucasian donors. The study was designed to test whether signatures of past pathogen exposure could be identified by cataloging public T cell receptors. The T cell repertoires of around 730 subjects were profiled by immunosequencing and related to cytomegalovirus serostatus. Along with the roughly 670-subject first cohort, a separate validation cohort of approximately 110 different subjects was used. High-throughput TCR immunosequencing, statistical association of individual TCRs with disease status, and machine learning were combined to predict cytomegalovirus infection status. In a later analysis, previously published TCR beta repertoires from 600 to 850 donors were re-analyzed and high-resolution HLA genotyping was added so that TCR occurrence patterns could be studied. Rather than drawing on any new phenotypic data, the later analysis identified candidate immune exposures from TCR beta sequences and the way those sequences occurred across donors. To decide whether each TCR beta V gene segment behaved as functional or pseudogenic, an earlier analysis of some 580 of the donors relied on high-throughput TCR beta sequencing. Alongside the repertoire data, information on donor age, sex, ethnicity and CMV serostatus was compiled. Genome-wide SNP genotypes for about 60% of the roughly 670 donors were used in a later genetic analysis, which treated that subset as a discovery cohort. All discovery cohort repertoires had been generated on a single sequencing platform. Both class I and class II loci were covered by HLA typing, at four-digit resolution. Typing coverage varied by locus: roughly 629-630 donors for A, B, C, DRB1 and DQB1; around 560 for DQA1; nearly 610 for DPA1; roughly 470 for DPB1. Five DR-DQ haplotypes were handled as single units for association and clustering, since linkage in the cohort was strong. Across 300 to 400 genotyped donors of the cohort, an average of about 250,000 unique TCR beta nucleotide sequences per donor were sequenced, and roughly 18% of those sequences were non-productive. The investigation overall reported the following: Over 15 rarely observed V segments, including chromosome 9 orphons, were excluded from the earlier analysis of some 590 of the donors because counts were too low. Some IMGT-functional V segments, including TRBV6-2 and TRBV6-3, could not be distinguished by the 87-base-pair reads and were therefore excluded. A few of the identified cytomegalovirus-associated TCR beta chains were confirmed in vitro to be specific for cytomegalovirus antigens. Cytomegalovirus status was reported to be diagnosed by the classifier with high specificity and sensitivity in both the original and validation cohorts. The sequencing pipeline was judged likely to have produced a cluster of highly shared sequence variants as a technical artifact. A further reported finding was that TCR beta sequences accurately predicted the HLA-A and HLA-B alleles for most subjects in the first cohort. Roughly uniform sequencing depth across donors was assumed in presence/absence analyses, although this assumption may not hold. This cohort had only TCR beta chains sequenced, and the lack of alpha or paired-chain data limited which features could be detected. Strong co-occurrence of HLA alleles, especially DR and DQ, made assigning TCR associations to individual alleles difficult. The study listed over 150 TCR beta chains as associated with cytomegalovirus. In a later genetic analysis, fewer N-insertions in productive TCRs were reported among donors in an Asian-associated ancestry cluster than the 666-donor mean. Linkage disequilibrium might explain the correlated functional status among segregating V segments, but an unknown experimental factor could not be ruled out. At a false discovery rate of 0.05, a later analysis linked some 17,000 TCR beta sequences to specific HLA alleles. Because some donors lacked HLA typing at each locus, the association tests relied only on the typed subset. Broadly in line with IMGT annotations, most TCR beta V segments showed up in productive rearrangements about 90% or about 30% of the time in an earlier analysis of around 550 of the donors. V-gene and J-gene trimming of TCR beta chains was associated with a missense DCLRE1C variant in a later genetic analysis, and the association was replicated in an independent cohort. It was suggested by the authors that the approach could potentially be generalized to other disease states and immunological phenotypes. While some public TCRs were present in many individuals, most TCR sequences turned up only very rarely across donors. A later analysis reported that several top co-occurrence clusters appeared linked to parvovirus B19, influenza, CMV and Epstein-Barr virus. A later analysis found that most CMV-associated TCR beta chains appeared HLA-restricted, with HLA associations seemingly driven largely by CMV exposure. In a later analysis, the rate of TCR association differed among HLA loci, with DRB1 alleles having the most associated TCRs and HLA-C alleles having the fewest. For the cohort, immune exposure information was limited to CMV serostatus. A later analysis found that HLA-associated TCR beta chains were more clonally expanded and had lower generation probabilities than equally common non-associated chains.

The CDR3 holds 14 amino acids from the cysteine to the phenylalanine. The DNA shown is the 42-base CDR3, in frame from base 1. V is shortened by 4 bases, J by 7 bases, and the region joining them spans 14 bases. According to the germline V gene (reference sequence), CDR1 reads LNHDA and CDR2 reads SQIVND. Notes on this clone: There is no known antigen for this receptor. Base qualities are missing; no much larger clone stands one base away.

The cohort consisted of hundreds of healthy bone marrow donors. All cohort members were sampled while nominally healthy, although unrecorded immune exposures were likely present. The donor tested CMV seronegative and was one of the 352 seronegative cohort members. Each donor provided a peripheral blood sample, and peripheral blood mononuclear cells were used for TCR beta sequencing. Genomic DNA was extracted from the blood cell samples with the Qiagen DNeasy Blood Extraction Kit. The library was produced with the immunoSEQ multiplex PCR assay. The multiplex PCR relied on a mix of 60 forward primers for TCR Vbeta segments and 13 reverse primers for TCR Jbeta segments. The CDR3 region of rearranged TCR beta genes was amplified from genomic DNA by a multiplex PCR assay. The amplified TCR beta libraries were sequenced on the Illumina HiSeq System as 87-base-pair reads. In the source study's methods: A later analysis counted 65 million to 90 million unique TCR beta chains across the 666 repertoires, and some 11 million of these chains were shared by at least two donors. A nearest-neighbor algorithm error-corrected the raw reads and collapsed the reads into unique sequences, merging closely related sequences to remove PCR and sequencing errors. V, D and J gene segments were assigned by aligning CDR3 sequences to IMGT reference sequences. For a sequence to be retained, a match of at least six nucleotides was required to both a V gene segment and a J gene segment. A rearrangement counted as productive if the CDR3 had no stop codons and remained in frame with V and J, and every other rearrangement counted as non-productive. CDR3 was defined according to IMGT convention as the region running from the second conserved V-encoded cysteine to the conserved J-encoded phenylalanine. Sequences without an unambiguous match to a single V gene segment were excluded from the earlier analysis of 500 to 700 of the donors. In an earlier analysis of several hundred of the donors, a V segment was called functional when productive rearrangements were above 56.7%, and segregating when the standard deviation between donors exceeded 5%. To diagnose cytomegalovirus status from the catalog of TCR beta chain sequences, a statistical classification framework was built. In a later analysis, TCR nucleotide sequences were compared against IMGT/GENE-DB human TR gene sequences so that V and J genes could be assigned. A later analysis assigned CDR3 sequences and most-parsimonious VDJ recombination scenarios with the TCRdist pipeline. In a later analysis, each TCR beta chain was defined by its CDR3 amino acid sequence together with its V-gene family, and reads without a unique V-gene family were excluded. As a way to deal with suspected cross-contamination and a sequencing artifact, a later analysis dropped approximately 570 nucleotide sequences that were highly shared and had low generation probability. In a later analysis, a clonal expansion index was calculated for each public chain from normalized within-repertoire ranks of inferred template counts. In a later analysis, generation probabilities were computed using a VDJ recombination model fitted to out-of-frame rearrangements, and the results were checked against IGoR. In a later analysis, hypergeometric tests were used to score TCR-TCR, TCR-HLA and TCR-CMV co-occurrence, with a repertoire-size bias correction applied to TCR pairs. In a later analysis, false discovery rates were estimated by permuting HLA or CMV assignments 20 times. A later analysis grouped co-occurring TCRs with DBSCAN, adding TCRdist sequence similarity when clustering within HLA-allele-positive subsets. Co-occurrence clustering excluded repertoires with fewer than 30,000 or more than 120,000 public chains, plus five with anomalous nucleotide sharing. TCRdb re-hosts the immuneACCESS table, in-frame sequences only. Its copies lack some clones; in the studies checked, an unresolved V gene accounts for under half of them, and the cause for the rest is not known. V, J and clone size derive from that table, while D and trimming were established from the DNA sequence. The sample table lists some 40,000 clones, 81% of them with a count of one. The ten largest account for around 2.5% of the sample.

The chain links TRBV19 with TRBJ1-5, and the D gene may be TRBD1, 5 bases matching. The receptor was derived from a man in his forties or fifties in good health and CMV-seronegative. The sequenced sample consisted of PBMCs. The CDR3 protein is CASSTSGNRQPQHF. The base sequence is TGTGCCAGTAGTACTTCAGGGAACCGGCAGCCCCAGCATTTT.